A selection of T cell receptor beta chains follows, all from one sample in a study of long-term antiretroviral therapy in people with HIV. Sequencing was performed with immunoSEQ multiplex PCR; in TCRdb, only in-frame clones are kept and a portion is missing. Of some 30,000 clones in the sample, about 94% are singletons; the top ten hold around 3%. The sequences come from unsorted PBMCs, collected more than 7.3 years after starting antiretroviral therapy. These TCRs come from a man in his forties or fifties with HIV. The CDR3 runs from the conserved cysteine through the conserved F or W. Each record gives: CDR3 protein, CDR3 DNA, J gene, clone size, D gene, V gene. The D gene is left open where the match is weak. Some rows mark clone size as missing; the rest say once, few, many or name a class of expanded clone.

CSVEEGGLAGGPNTQYF TGCAGCGTTGAAGAAGGGGGACTAGCGGGGGGGCCCAATACGCAGTATTTT TRBJ2-3 . TRBD2 TRBV29-1
CASSPRQGATLAKNIQYF TGTGCCAGCAGCCCCAGACAGGGGGCGACGCTAGCCAAAAACATTCAGTACTTC TRBJ2-4 . TRBD1 TRBV7-2
CASSIEEGPGRGEAFF TGTGCCAGTAGTATAGAGGAGGGTCCGGGACGGGGAGAAGCTTTCTTT TRBJ1-1 . . TRBV19
CASSDGKSRPLHF TGTGCCAGCAGTGACGGAAAATCGAGGCCCCTCCACTTT TRBJ1-6 . . TRBV6-4
CAITATGGNGYTF TGTGCCATCACAGCGACAGGGGGCAATGGCTACACCTTC TRBJ1-2 . TRBD1 TRBV10-3
CASSAGTSGAPVDTQYF TGCGCCAGCAGCGCTGGGACTAGCGGGGCCCCCGTAGATACGCAGTATTTT TRBJ2-3 . TRBD2 TRBV5-1
CASSQGQGGETQYF TGTGCCAGTAGTCAGGGACAGGGGGGGGAGACCCAGTACTTC TRBJ2-5 . TRBD1 TRBV19
CASSMSVGNQPQHF TGTGCCAGTAGTATGTCGGTTGGCAATCAGCCCCAGCATTTT TRBJ1-5 . . TRBV19
CASSEALRGANYGYTF TGTGCCAGCAGTGAAGCGCTTCGAGGGGCTAACTATGGCTACACCTTC TRBJ1-2 . . TRBV6-1
CASSVGGETQYF TGTGCCAGCAGTGTTGGGGGGGAGACCCAGTACTTC TRBJ2-5 . . TRBV2
CASSLSREKNYGYTF TGTGCCAGCAGTCTATCCAGGGAAAAGAACTATGGCTACACCTTC TRBJ1-2 . . TRBV4-2
CAWSVRDSSEAFF TGTGCCTGGAGTGTAAGGGACAGCTCTGAAGCTTTCTTT TRBJ1-1 . TRBD1 TRBV30
CASKGTGRNEKLFF TGTGCCAGCAAGGGGACAGGGCGGAATGAAAAACTGTTTTTT TRBJ1-4 . TRBD1 TRBV6-1
CASSPSGLSTDTQYF TGTGCCAGCAGTCCGAGCGGGTTGAGCACAGATACGCAGTATTTT TRBJ2-3 . . TRBV5-4
CAWSHGQGAFYEQYF TGTGCCTGGAGCCACGGACAGGGGGCCTTCTACGAGCAGTACTTC TRBJ2-7 . TRBD1 TRBV30
CASSYYSTPLYTDTQYF TGTGCCAGCTCATACTACAGCACTCCTCTGTACACAGATACGCAGTATTTT TRBJ2-3 . . TRBV27
CASSPRTGGGTEAFF TGTGCCAGCAGTCCGCGGACAGGGGGCGGGACTGAAGCTTTCTTT TRBJ1-1 . TRBD1 TRBV27
CASTLAGGGYTF TGTGCCAGCACCCTCGCGGGGGGCGGCTACACCTTC TRBJ1-2 . . TRBV5-6
CATSRASLRDTLSYEQYF TGTGCCACCAGCAGAGCTTCGCTCCGGGACACACTCTCCTACGAGCAGTACTTC TRBJ2-7 . . TRBV15
CASTTGWGPEADTQYF TGTGCCAGCACCACCGGATGGGGTCCTGAAGCAGATACGCAGTATTTT TRBJ2-3 . . TRBV6-6
CASNFGTGKREQYF TGTGCCAGCAACTTTGGGACAGGGAAACGCGAGCAGTACTTC TRBJ2-7 . TRBD1 TRBV6-1
CATSRDLGGGRFF TGTGCCACCAGCAGAGATCTAGGAGGGGGGAGGTTCTTC TRBJ2-4 . . TRBV15
CAWSVGSAVKDTQYF TGTGCCTGGAGTGTGGGCTCCGCGGTTAAGGATACGCAGTATTTT TRBJ2-3 . . TRBV30
CASSYEGQGANVLTF TGTGCCAGCAGTTACGAGGGGCAAGGGGCCAACGTCCTGACTTTC TRBJ2-6 . . TRBV6-5
CASSYDHSSYNEQFF TGTGCCAGCAGCTACGATCACAGCTCCTACAATGAGCAGTTCTTC TRBJ2-1 . . TRBV5-6
CASTLGQATNEKLFF TGTGCCAGCACCCTGGGGCAGGCAACTAATGAAAAACTGTTTTTT TRBJ1-4 few . TRBV2